These T cell receptor beta chains were read from a single sample in a study of regulatory and conventional T cells in RAG deficiency. Generated by immunoSEQ multiplex PCR, the TCRdb table keeps only in-frame clones and is missing some. Seen here are roughly 35,000 clones, around 89% observed once, and the top ten hold about an eighth. The same sample was also studied in work on regulatory T cells.

The sequenced sample consisted of CD8+ T cells sorted from blood. Receptors were obtained from a human donor in good health. Both conserved end residues are part of each CDR3. The order of the fields is V gene, D gene, J gene, CDR3 protein. The D gene is left open where the match is weak.

TRBV7-9	TRBD2	-	CASSWTSGSYEQYF
TRBV5-8	TRBD2	TRBJ2-3	CASSPGLAGVTDTQYF
TRBV14	TRBD1	TRBJ1-2	CASSQSGTGVHYGYTF
TRBV7-9	-	TRBJ2-3	CAVQSVGGANPVDTQYF
TRBV6-5	-	TRBJ2-5	CASSYRATGGRETQYF
TRBV6-1	TRBD1	TRBJ1-6	CASRLRQGLPLHF
TRBV7-3	-	TRBJ2-2	CASSTHTGELFF
TRBV2	TRBD1	TRBJ2-3	CASSAGQGGTDTQYF
TRBV5-4	TRBD2	TRBJ2-7	CASSLGGTSHEQYF
TRBV2	TRBD1	TRBJ2-7	CASTRDRGHFEQYF
TRBV7-9	-	TRBJ2-3	CASTPKPPNTQYF
TRBV7-3	-	TRBJ1-1	CASSLRQGNTEAFF
TRBV5-1	TRBD2	TRBJ2-1	CASSLTSGRAGEQFF
TRBV5-5	TRBD1	TRBJ1-5	CASSLRGDFGTGGEDF
TRBV19	TRBD1	TRBJ1-4	CASSTPGQGLFNEKLFF
TRBV30	-	TRBJ2-3	CAGRGEYTDTQYF
TRBV6-5	-	TRBJ2-1	CASSYSGGHYEQFF
TRBV4-2	TRBD2	TRBJ2-7	CASSQGRAGVYEQYF
TRBV4-1	TRBD1	TRBJ2-7	CASSPQGASYEQYF
TRBV19	-	-	CASSGGPIVEQYF
TRBV5-1	TRBD2	TRBJ2-2	CASSLFAGGNTGELFF
TRBV19	TRBD1	TRBJ2-7	CASSTTGTGHHLKQYF
TRBV19	-	TRBJ2-6	CASSISGTLSGANVLTF
TRBV15	-	TRBJ1-2	CATSRVQRTNYGYTF
TRBV4-1	TRBD2	TRBJ2-7	CASSPGTSGMFYEQYF
TRBV25-1	-	TRBJ2-3	CASSPGGTDTQYF
TRBV7-2	TRBD1	TRBJ2-1	CASSLARQGEQFF
TRBV7-9	-	TRBJ2-6	CASSLVGGTGANVLTF
TRBV7-2	-	TRBJ1-1	CASSYGQNTEAFF
TRBV18	TRBD1	TRBJ2-7	CASSPIAAQGDPEQYF
TRBV5-4	-	TRBJ2-1	CASTLGSETTYNEQFF
TRBV5-8	-	TRBJ1-5	CASSSLNQPQHF
TRBV5-1	TRBD2	TRBJ2-3	CASFKTSGSPTDTQYF